This T cell receptor (beta chain) was found in a study of blood T cell repertoires in COVID-19. Assay used: immunoSEQ multiplex PCR; TCRdb lists only in-frame clones, some missing. This sample has just over 95,000 clones; approximately 87% occur once, and the top ten carry approximately 15%. The CDR3 is 14 residues long. From germline, CDR1 is SGHRS and CDR2 YFSETQ. Trimming left V 0 bases short and J 4 bases short, with 11 bases between. The sequence was obtained from a human donor in a cohort sampled during active COVID-19. The sample was peripheral blood. The chain links TRBV5-1 to TRBJ2-7, with D possibly matching TRBD1 (6 bases). The CDR3 region has the DNA TGCGCCAGCAGCTTGGCCAGGGGACAATACGAGCAGTACTTC. Amino acids: CASSLARGQYEQYF.